This is a list of T cell receptor beta chains from one sample in a study of STAT5B mutations in CD4+ large granular lymphocyte leukemia. Only in-frame clones appear in the TCRdb table, and some are missing; sequencing was by immunoSEQ multiplex PCR. Of about 40,000 clones in the sample, roughly four fifths were seen once. Sequenced material: CD4+ T cells from blood buffy coats. These receptors all stem from a human donor in good health. Each CDR3 is given without its conserved first and last residue.

TRBV30 | AWSVGERNTIY
TRBV30 | AWGDRTNQPQH
TRBV7-2 | ASSLGASGYNEQF
TRBV29-1 | SVVGLAETQY
TRBV25-1 | ASSEWGRDTQY
TRBV11-2 | ASSPGGTVIYGYT
TRBV9 | ASSDRTGGGLGATEAF
TRBV30 | AGFFEQKLF
TRBV7-9 | ASSPGRANTEAF
TRBV7-2 | ASSLTSGSGGGELF
TRBV4-2 | ASSHPQGASGELF
TRBV19 | ASSIGEPNTGELF
TRBV9 | ASSIGTSPNTGELF
TRBV7-8 | ASGTYEQY
TRBV27 | ASSPTANYGYT
TRBV5-1 | ASSLILAGDNEQF
TRBV9 | ASSVVPSGRYNEQF
TRBV4-1 | ASSPPLGQGNQPQH
TRBV7-9 | ASSQDLTQF
TRBV6-5 | ASSYSDRGLYEQY
TRBV7-2 | ASSLAIRAETQY
TRBV19 | ATTYGPTDVAF
TRBV27 | ASSSMFSGANVLT
TRBV9 | ASSPARRSSGSATDTQY
TRBV6-1 | ASGSYGVPYGYT
TRBV7-9 | ASSLSGVGEQY
TRBV30 | AWSVSGGEQF
TRBV9 | ASSVQPWVDSTDTQY
TRBV5-1 | ASSETSGASTDTQY
TRBV10-3 | AISESYGAGNTIY
TRBV10-3 | AISDQRESNEQF
TRBV7-9 | ASSLGQGAETQY
TRBV4-1 | ASSEDRATSSYNEQF
TRBV7-9 | ASSPGLAGGNEQF
TRBV6-6 | ASSSSLTGF
TRBV7-9 | ASSLGNFRDQPHQETQY
TRBV7-9 | ASSFTAGNTIY
TRBV7-3 | ASSLRGTVAQH
TRBV2 | ASSEGAVGRGYT
TRBV5-1 | ASSFGVSGRSDTQY
TRBV18 | ASSRDRGNSGNTIY
TRBV5-6 | ASSLAGSYDTGELF
TRBV7-9 | ASSRYGTANTEAF
TRBV28 | ASSFPQGAEKLF
TRBV5-1 | ASSFWLAPDNEQF
TRBV12-5 | ASGLDRVGGYT
TRBV19 | ASSIGPAGAYEQY
TRBV19 | ASSIANNYGYT
TRBV5-1 | ASSPVRGDAKNIQY
TRBV30 | AWSAPSREQF
TRBV7-3 | ASSSQGNTGELF
TRBV2 | ASRGLVPNTGELF
TRBV15 | ATSGVGGEGGYT
TRBV11-2 | ASSLGTKGEAF
TRBV2 | ASSIQGSGANVLT
TRBV7-9 | ASSSGVGEVYEQY
TRBV10-3 | AINDRPTDEQY
TRBV25-1 | ASSVGAGSYEQY
TRBV19 | ASNPGQGNGNTIY